These 30 T cell receptor beta chains were sequenced from one sample in a study of cytomegalovirus exposure and HLA in healthy donors. Profiled with immunoSEQ multiplex PCR; TCRdb holds only in-frame clones, not every one. The table shows fewer than 70,000 clones, with 85% to 95% occurring only once. The sample taken for sequencing was PBMCs. All receptors come from a woman in her late teens or twenties in good health and CMV-seropositive.

This chain links TRBV28 with TRBJ2-5; 11 nucleotides align to TRBD2. V gave up 2 bases and J gave up 0 bases; unmatched junction bases: 2. Per germline, CDR1 MDHEN and CDR2 SYDVKM. This CDR3 is 16 amino acids long. As DNA, the CDR3 is TGTGCCAGCAGTTTAGGACTAGCGGGTTACCAAGAGACCCAGTACTTC. Amino acids: CASSLGLAGYQETQYF.

The chain has TRBV19 and TRBJ1-2; the D gene is possibly TRBD1 (5 bases). The CDR3 is 14 amino acids. Germline CDR1 reads LNHDA; CDR2 reads SQIVND (reference sequence). The germline V and J ends were trimmed by 6 bases and 4 bases, with 15 bases remaining between them. The chain's CDR3 is CASRIDSTFYGYTF. The CDR3 nucleotides read TGTGCCAGTAGGATTGACAGTACCTTCTATGGCTACACCTTC.

This chain uses TRBV11-2 with TRBJ1-1; 11 bases fit TRBD1. J gave up 11 bases and V 2 bases, and 4 bases lay outside the gene matches. Germline CDR1 and CDR2: SGHAT and FQNNGV. The length of the CDR3 is 13 residues. DNA for the CDR3: TGTGCCAGCAGCTTAAGGGACAGGGGGTCGGCTTTCTTT. This gives the protein CASSLRDRGSAFF.

CDR3 in amino acids: CASSSGDSPSTDTQYF. CDR3 bases: TGCGCCAGCAGCTCGGGGGACAGCCCTAGCACAGATACGCAGTATTTT. This rearrangement joins TRBV5-1 to TRBJ2-3; D possibly corresponds to TRBD1 (7 bases). CDR1 is SGHRS and CDR2 is YFSETQ in the germline V gene. Trimming shortened V by 3 bases and J by 0 bases, and 14 bases separated the two germline ends. The CDR3 sequence is 16 residues long. Looking up the rest from reference TRBV5-1 and TRBJ2-3 gives the full variable domain: KAGVTQTPRYLIKTRGQQVTLSCSPISGHRSVSWYQQTPGQGLQFLFEYFSETQRNKGNFPGRFSGRQFSNSRSEMNVSTLELGDSALYLCASSSGDSPSTDTQYFGPGTRLTVL.

The chain uses TRBV7-9 and TRBJ2-4; perhaps TRBD1 as D (6 bases). The ends were cut back, 5 bases at V and 1 base at J, with 15 bases in the middle. This CDR3 is built from 16 residues. In germline, CDR1 is SEHNR, CDR2 FQNEAQ (reference sequence). CDR3 coding DNA: TGTGCCAGCAGCCAGACTCAGGGGCCGGCCAAAAACATTCAGTACTTC. Protein: CASSQTQGPAKNIQYF.

This sequence joins TRBV19 and TRBJ1-2; a weak D match, TRBD1 (6 bases). This CDR3 comprises 14 residues. Germline CDR1 LNHDA, CDR2 SQIVND (reference sequence). Trimming removed 9 bases from V and 5 bases from J, with 19 bases in between. The CDR3 region has the DNA TGTGCCAGCCGACCGGGACACCGAATATATGGCTACACCTTC. Protein product: CASRPGHRIYGYTF. Complete variable domain (other parts from reference TRBV19 and TRBJ1-2): DGGITQSPKYLFRKEGQNVTLSCEQNLNHDAMYWYRQDPGQGLRLIYYSQIVNDFQKGDIAEGYSVSREKKESFPLTVTSAQKNPTAFYLCASRPGHRIYGYTFGSGTRLTVV.

This chain links TRBV2 with TRBJ1-3; D gene uncertain. Germline values: CDR1 SNHLY, CDR2 FYNNEI. The CDR3 sequence is 12 residues long. Trimming shortened V by 9 bases and J by 10 bases, and 16 bases separated the two germline ends. The CDR3 DNA follows: TGTGCCAGTGATAAAGAGGAGTTTACCATATATTTT. Translating it yields CASDKEEFTIYF.

This chain uses TRBV6-8 with TRBJ1-5; TRBD1 aligns across 9 bases. The V and J ends lost 4 bases and 7 bases, in that order; junction bases with no gene match: 17. This CDR3 is 18 amino acids long. CDR1 and CDR2 from the germline V gene are MNHGY and SAAAGT. CDR3 DNA sequence: TGTGCCAGCAGTTCCCAGCCAAATAGGACAGGGGTTTACCAGCCCCAGCATTTT. It translates to CASSSQPNRTGVYQPQHF.

This clone has a single count. The V and J genes are TRBV2 and TRBJ1-2; tentative D call: TRBD1 (5 bases). The CDR3 runs 15 residues. CDR1 is SNHLY and CDR2 is FYNNEI in the germline V gene. V was shortened by 2 bases and J by 2 bases, with 12 bases between the two germline ends. The CDR3 nucleotides are TGTGCCAGCAGTGAATGGACACATGAAAACTATGGCTACACCTTC. It encodes CASSEWTHENYGYTF.

The chain carries TRBV5-1 and TRBJ1-4, with 8 bases matching TRBD1. The J segment lost 8 bases and the V segment lost 3 bases, leaving 6 bases of the junction unmatched. Per the germline V gene, CDR1 is SGHRS and CDR2 is YFSETQ. The CDR3 is 14 amino acids. CDR3 nucleotides: TGCGCCAGCAGCTGGACAGGGCGAAGGGAAAAACTGTTTTTT. This codes for CASSWTGRREKLFF.

This clone is labeled as medium-sized. This chain connects TRBV5-1 to TRBJ2-1; 9 nucleotides line up with TRBD2. This CDR3 has 14 amino acids. Germline CDR1 and CDR2: SGHRS and YFSETQ. J was trimmed by 5 bases and V by 4 bases; bases with no gene match: 4. The CDR3 sequence: CASSLAGNHNEQFF. CDR3 in DNA: TGCGCCAGCAGCCTAGCGGGGAATCACAATGAGCAGTTCTTC.

This clone was seen once. The chain recombines TRBV12-5 with TRBJ2-5; no firm D call. V lost 1 base to trimming and J lost 5 bases, with 8 bases between them. The germline V gene encodes CDR1 LGHNT and CDR2 FRNRAP. CDR3 length equals 13 residues. In nucleotides, the CDR3 is TGTGCTAGTGGTTTGGGGGCTGGGGAGACCCAGTACTTC. This encodes CASGLGAGETQYF.

The chain recombines TRBV18 with TRBJ2-2, with TRBD1 as a possible D gene (5 bases). The CDR3 spans 15 residues. The V end lost 5 bases, the J end lost 0 bases, and 10 bases lay between the germline ends. Germline V gives CDR1 KGHSH, CDR2 LQKENI. CDR3 sequence (DNA): TGTGCCAGCTCAAAGGGGAATTCGAACACCGGGGAGCTGTTTTTT. Translation: CASSKGNSNTGELFF. Drawing the rest from reference TRBV18 and TRBJ2-2, the complete variable domain is NAGVMQNPRHLVRRRGQEARLRCSPMKGHSHVYWYRQLPEEGLKFMVYLQKENIIDESGMPKERFSAEFPKEGPSILRIQQVVRGDSAAYFCASSKGNSNTGELFFGEGSRLTVL.

The chain links TRBV28 to TRBJ2-3; possibly TRBD2 for D (5 bases). Trimming left V 6 bases short and J 10 bases short, with 17 bases between. Germline V gene data show CDR1 as MDHEN and CDR2 as SYDVKM. This CDR3 contains 13 residues. CDR3 protein: CASRPSGPEAQYF. In DNA, the CDR3 is TGTGCCAGCAGACCGTCTGGACCGGAGGCGCAGTATTTT.

V usage is TRBV6-4 and J usage is TRBJ2-7; the D gene is possibly TRBD2 (7 bases). V shed 4 bases and J shed 5 bases, with 18 bases lying between them. Looked up from germline, CDR1 is MRHNA and CDR2 is SNTAGT. This CDR3 has 15 residues. In nucleotides, the CDR3 is TGTGCCAGCAGTGCCCCGCGGAGGGGGGGGAACGAGCAGTACTTC. Protein product: CASSAPRRGGNEQYF.

The V and J genes are TRBV2 and TRBJ2-1; TRBD1 agrees at 7 bases. Trimming removed 6 bases from V and 4 bases from J; junction bases left unmatched: 6. Looked up from germline, CDR1 is SNHLY and CDR2 is FYNNEI. The CDR3 is 14 residues long. CDR3 amino acids: CASSAGTAYNEQFF. For the CDR3, the DNA is TGTGCCAGCAGCGCCGGGACAGCTTACAATGAGCAGTTCTTC.

The rearrangement uses TRBV18 and TRBJ2-7; TRBD1 agrees at 10 bases. The CDR3 totals 15 residues. The junction had 7 bases not matched to a gene; V was cut back by 4 bases and J by 4 bases. Germline V gene data show CDR1 as KGHSH and CDR2 as LQKENI. This chain's CDR3 is CASSQMGQGSYEQYF. CDR3 bases: TGTGCCAGCTCACAAATGGGACAGGGGAGTTACGAGCAGTACTTC.

The genes are TRBV19 and TRBJ2-1, with 9 nucleotides matching TRBD1. Per the germline V gene, CDR1 is LNHDA and CDR2 is SQIVND (reference sequence). The CDR3 is made up of 16 amino acids. Trimming cost V 4 bases and J 9 bases; bases outside gene matches: 13. The CDR3, as DNA: TGTGCCAGTAGTAGAGACTCCGACAGGGGGTATGGTGAGCAGTTCTTC. Protein: CASSRDSDRGYGEQFF. Together with reference TRBV19 and TRBJ2-1, the CDR3 gives the full variable domain: DGGITQSPKYLFRKEGQNVTLSCEQNLNHDAMYWYRQDPGQGLRLIYYSQIVNDFQKGDIAEGYSVSREKKESFPLTVTSAQKNPTAFYLCASSRDSDRGYGEQFFGPGTRLTVL.

The V gene is TRBV28, the J gene TRBJ2-1; D is perhaps TRBD1 (6 bases). The ends were cut back, 3 bases at V and 8 bases at J, with 17 bases in the middle. Germline CDR1 reads MDHEN; CDR2 reads SYDVKM. This CDR3 contains 15 residues. The CDR3 sequence is CASSFRVRGYDEQFF. The DNA for the CDR3 is TGTGCCAGCAGTTTCAGGGTCAGGGGTTACGATGAGCAGTTCTTC.

In its sample, this clone was seen once. J is TRBJ1-5 and V is TRBV2; 12 bases map to TRBD1. The CDR3 contains 15 residues. CDR1 SNHLY and CDR2 FYNNEI come from the germline V gene. Trimming removed 6 bases from V and 6 bases from J; junction bases left unmatched: 6. CDR3 DNA: TGTGCCAGCAGCGCGGGACAGGGGGCCGGTCAGCCCCAGCATTTT. It specifies CASSAGQGAGQPQHF.

This chain connects TRBV2 to TRBJ1-5; 9 bases are shared with TRBD1. This CDR3 spans 13 amino acids. CDR1 is SNHLY and CDR2 is FYNNEI in the germline V gene. V shed 6 bases and J 7 bases; nucleotides not matched to a gene: 4. Written as DNA, the CDR3 is TGTGCCAGCAGGGGACAGGGAGGACAGCCCCAGCATTTT. It translates to CASRGQGGQPQHF.

The CDR3, as DNA: TGTGCCAGCAGTGAACGGGGGGCAGACACAGATACGCAGTATTTT. This translates into CASSERGADTDTQYF. This rearrangement joins TRBV25-1 to TRBJ2-3; D may be TRBD2 (7 bases). The V and J ends lost 2 bases and 2 bases respectively, with 11 bases between them. Germline CDR1 is MGHDK and CDR2 is SYGVNS. The CDR3 has 15 amino acids.

The chain recombines TRBV15 with TRBJ2-2, with unresolved D. Trimming removed 3 bases at V and 6 bases at J, with 14 bases between. Germline CDR1 and CDR2: LNHNV and YYDKDF (reference sequence). This CDR3 contains 15 residues. DNA for the CDR3: TGTGCCACCAGCAGTGAAAGAACAGTCGCCGGGGAGCTGTTTTTT. This gives the protein CATSSERTVAGELFF.

The rearrangement links TRBV9 to TRBJ2-7, with no clear D. Germline V gene lookup returns CDR1 SGDLS and CDR2 YYNGEE. CDR3 size: 14 residues. Trimming took off 0 bases at V and 1 base at J, with 8 bases between the two ends. CDR3 amino acids: CASSVGQASYEQYF. The CDR3 bases are TGTGCCAGCAGCGTAGGTCAGGCATCCTACGAGCAGTACTTC. Supplemented by reference TRBV9 and TRBJ2-7, the full variable domain reads DSGVTQTPKHLITATGQRVTLRCSPRSGDLSVYWYQQSLDQGLQFLIQYYNGEERAKGNILERFSAQQFPDLHSELNLSSLELGDSALYFCASSVGQASYEQYFGPGTRLTVT.

The rearrangement links TRBV30 to TRBJ1-5; perhaps TRBD1 as D (5 bases). CDR3 length: 15 residues. The germline V gene encodes CDR1 GTSNPN and CDR2 SVGIG (reference sequence). V lost 3 bases and J lost 0, with 12 bases in between. CDR3 protein: CAWRSNRFSNQPQHF. CDR3 nucleotide sequence: TGTGCCTGGAGATCTAACAGGTTTAGCAATCAGCCCCAGCATTTT.

The V call is TRBV5-8, the J call TRBJ2-2; the D gene is possibly TRBD1 (6 bases). Trimming pared 4 bases from V and 8 bases from J, leaving 18 bases between. Germline V CDR1 and CDR2: SGHTS, YDEGEE. CDR3 length equals 15 residues. The CDR3 reads CASSRSTGRSGELFF. CDR3 bases: TGTGCCAGCAGCCGATCGACAGGTCGGAGTGGGGAGCTGTTTTTT.

This clone occurred once. The chain joins TRBV27 to TRBJ1-5; the D gene is possibly TRBD1 (6 bases). CDR3 length equals 16 residues. V was clipped by 3 bases and J by 4 bases, with 16 bases between them. Germline CDR1 and CDR2: MNHEY and SMNVEV (reference sequence). The CDR3 DNA sequence: TGTGCCAGCAGTTTGGGGGCAGGGGAGAAAAATCAGCCCCAGCATTTT. Translation: CASSLGAGEKNQPQHF.

The V call is TRBV29-1, the J call TRBJ2-5, with 8 bases that match TRBD1. TRBJ2-7 matches the DNA end more closely, so the J call is doubtful. Germline V gives CDR1 SQVTM, CDR2 ANQGSEA. This CDR3 has 14 residues. The CDR3 loop is CSVIPGDRPVEQYF. In nucleotides, the CDR3 is TGCAGCGTCATACCGGGGGACAGGCCTGTCGAGCAGTACTTC.

The chain has TRBV9 and TRBJ2-2; TRBD1 agrees at 9 bases. CDR1 is SGDLS and CDR2 is YYNGEE in the germline V gene. The CDR3 is 16 amino acids. Losses at the gene ends were 3 bases for V and 5 bases for J; bases not matched to a gene: 8. CDR3 in amino acids: CASSGPGQGSTGELFF. In DNA, the CDR3 is TGTGCCAGCAGCGGTCCGGGACAGGGTTCAACCGGGGAGCTGTTTTTT.

This clone was seen once. The V gene is TRBV11-2, the J gene TRBJ1-1; weak D call: TRBD1 (6 bases). Deletions cut 1 base from V and 1 base from J, with 16 bases between. CDR1 SGHAT and CDR2 FQNNGV come from the germline V gene. This CDR3 contains 17 residues. CDR3 DNA sequence: TGTGCCAGCAGCTTAGTTCGAACAGGGTACGGGAACACTGAAGCTTTCTTT. Its protein is CASSLVRTGYGNTEAFF.